The next 6 T cell receptor beta chains were all read from a single sample in a study of OX40 agonist ivuxolimab in advanced cancers. Repertoires were generated with immunoSEQ multiplex PCR, while TCRdb's copy carries only in-frame clones and drops some. This table has more than 40,000 clones, roughly 90% appearing once. The sequencing here drew on CD4+ or CD8+ T cells sorted from blood, taken in a trial of the OX40 agonist ivuxolimab. The receptor source for this set is an adult with an advanced solid tumor such as melanoma, head and neck, liver or kidney cancer.

This rearrangement joins TRBV11-2 to TRBJ2-7; perhaps TRBD2 as D (6 bases). The CDR3 totals 14 residues. V was trimmed by 3 bases and J by 2 bases, leaving 11 bases between them. Looked up from germline, CDR1 is SGHAT and CDR2 is FQNNGV. This CDR3 is CASSFGTGTYEQYF. CDR3 nucleotides: TGTGCCAGCAGCTTCGGGACTGGAACCTACGAGCAGTACTTC.

The chain employs TRBV5-1 and TRBJ2-1; a possible D gene is TRBD2 (6 bases). V lost 4 bases and J 4 bases, leaving 9 bases between the germline ends. This CDR3 is 13 amino acids long. Germline V gene lookup returns CDR1 SGHRS and CDR2 YFSETQ. CDR3 in amino acids: CASSMTSYNEQFF. CDR3 sequence (DNA): TGCGCCAGCAGCATGACTAGTTACAATGAGCAGTTCTTC. The whole variable domain, remainder taken from reference TRBV5-1 and TRBJ2-1, is KAGVTQTPRYLIKTRGQQVTLSCSPISGHRSVSWYQQTPGQGLQFLFEYFSETQRNKGNFPGRFSGRQFSNSRSEMNVSTLELGDSALYLCASSMTSYNEQFFGPGTRLTVL.

The chain links TRBV6-5 to TRBJ1-3; D remains unclear. V gave up 2 bases and J gave up 0 bases, with 8 bases separating them. In germline, CDR1 is MNHEY, CDR2 SVGAGI. This CDR3 has 15 residues. In nucleotides, the CDR3 is TGTGCCAGCAGTTACGACAAGAACTCTGGAAACACCATATATTTT. This gives the protein CASSYDKNSGNTIYF.

This chain links TRBV7-9 with TRBJ2-1, with 8 bases identical to TRBD2. The CDR3 has 15 residues. Germline assignment: CDR1 SEHNR and CDR2 FQNEAQ (reference sequence). The trim removed 5 bases at V and 1 base at J, leaving 4 bases unmatched. This chain's CDR3 is CASSPRGGSYNEQFF. For the CDR3, the DNA is TGTGCCAGCAGCCCCCGGGGGGGGTCCTACAATGAGCAGTTCTTC.

The rearrangement uses TRBV5-5 and TRBJ2-2; TRBD2 aligns across 8 bases. The junction had 11 bases not matched to a gene; V was cut back by 4 bases and J by 6 bases. Germline V gene sequence: CDR1 SGHKS, CDR2 YYEKEE (reference sequence). The CDR3 is 16 residues long. For the CDR3, the DNA is TGTGCCAGCAGCATATTTAGCGGGATCAACTCCGGGGAGCTGTTTTTT. This encodes CASSIFSGINSGELFF.

This chain connects TRBV28 to TRBJ1-1, with D unclear. The CDR3 extends over 12 amino acids. CDR1 MDHEN and CDR2 SYDVKM come from the germline V gene. V was shortened by 5 bases and J by 5 bases, with 9 bases between the two germline ends. The DNA of the CDR3 is TGTGCCAGCAGTCCGCCGGCGACTGAAGCTTTCTTT. As protein: CASSPPATEAFF.